The 10 T cell receptor beta chains below come from one sample, sequenced in a study of blood T cell repertoires in COVID-19. Sequencing was performed with immunoSEQ multiplex PCR; in TCRdb, only in-frame clones are kept and a portion is missing. This table holds 250,000 or so clones, less than 90% found once. The specimen was peripheral blood. The receptor source for this set is a man aged 55 to 70 with acute or convalescent COVID-19.

The J gene is TRBJ1-5, the V gene TRBV2, with 10 bases lining up with TRBD1. Looked up from germline, CDR1 is SNHLY and CDR2 is FYNNEI. The CDR3 covers 17 residues. The V and J ends lost 3 bases and 7 bases, in that order; junction bases with no gene match: 12. This CDR3 reads CASSDSQGQGTGQPQHF. The DNA for the CDR3 is TGTGCCAGCAGTGACTCGCAGGGACAGGGGACGGGACAGCCCCAGCATTTT.

The V call is TRBV6-5, the J call TRBJ1-1, with D possibly matching TRBD1 (6 bases). CDR1 and CDR2 (germline): MNHEY, SVGAGI. CDR3 length: 13 residues. The V gene lost 8 bases and the J gene lost 4 bases, with 14 bases spanning the gap. The CDR3 spells CASRLRGVTEAFF. For the CDR3, the DNA is TGTGCCAGCCGCCTCAGGGGAGTCACTGAAGCTTTCTTT.

Ten or more counts support this clone. The chain uses TRBV5-4 and TRBJ1-2; 8 bases agree with TRBD1. The CDR3 is 13 amino acids. V lost 4 bases to trimming and J lost 4 bases; unmatched junction nucleotides: 3. In germline, CDR1 is SGHNT, CDR2 YYREEE (reference sequence). This CDR3 is CASSAGTGYGYTF. The CDR3 DNA reads TGTGCCAGCAGCGCGGGGACAGGCTATGGCTACACCTTC.

The chain employs TRBV10-2 and TRBJ2-5; weak D call: TRBD2 (6 bases). The V gene's germline CDR1 is WSHSY and CDR2 SAAADI. The CDR3 is made up of 16 amino acids. V gave up 3 bases and J gave up 1 base, with 15 bases separating them. DNA for the CDR3: TGCGCCAGCAGTGATTGGTTGTCGGGAGTCCAAGAGACCCAGTACTTC. Amino acid sequence: CASSDWLSGVQETQYF.

V gene TRBV7-9 combines with J gene TRBJ1-1, with D possibly matching TRBD1 (5 bases). The germline V gene has CDR1 SEHNR and CDR2 FQNEAQ (reference sequence). The CDR3 is 19 amino acids. Trimming stripped 2 bases from V and 1 base from J, with 23 bases between. CDR3 sequence: CASSLFGGEPGHPNTEAFF. For the CDR3, the DNA is TGTGCCAGCAGCTTATTCGGGGGGGAACCCGGTCACCCGAACACTGAAGCTTTCTTT.

The chain uses TRBV7-9 and TRBJ1-1; 10 bases align to TRBD1. From germline, CDR1 is SEHNR and CDR2 FQNEAQ (reference sequence). The V gene end was trimmed by 5 bases and the J gene end by 5 bases; junction bases not matched to a gene: 5. CDR3 length: 14 residues. In DNA, the CDR3 is TGTGCCAGCAGCCGACAGGGGGCAGGAACTGAAGCTTTCTTT. Translating it yields CASSRQGAGTEAFF.

The rearrangement links TRBV7-9 to TRBJ2-3, with 12 nucleotides matching TRBD2. This CDR3 is 16 amino acids long. Per germline, CDR1 SEHNR and CDR2 FQNEAQ (reference sequence). The ends lost 5 bases at V and 2 bases at J; junction bases unmatched: 5. The CDR3 DNA is TGTGCCAGCAGCGCCACTAGCGGGGGGAACACAGATACGCAGTATTTT. Its protein product is CASSATSGGNTDTQYF.

CDR3 amino acids: CASGNNRGGYGYTF. The DNA for the CDR3 is TGTGCTAGTGGTAACAACCGGGGGGGCTATGGCTACACCTTC. The rearrangement links TRBV12-5 to TRBJ1-2; perhaps TRBD1 as D (5 bases). The CDR3 is 14 amino acids. Trimming pared 5 bases from V and 4 bases from J, leaving 14 bases between. Germline CDR1 reads LGHNT; CDR2 reads FRNRAP.

J is TRBJ2-7 and V is TRBV6-2 or TRBV6-3; TRBD2 matches at 7 bases. V was pared by 2 bases and J by 5 bases, with 15 bases of the junction left unmatched. The germline V gene encodes CDR1 MNHEY and CDR2 SVGEGT. The CDR3 consists of 17 residues. The CDR3 region has the DNA TGTGCCAGCAGTTACCCCCGGGCCGGCCCGGGAGGTCACGAGCAGTACTTC. Its translation is CASSYPRAGPGGHEQYF.

This rearrangement joins TRBV28 to TRBJ1-1, with no clear D. The germline V gene has CDR1 MDHEN and CDR2 SYDVKM. Trimming removed 3 bases at V and 5 bases at J, with 7 bases between. The CDR3 is made up of 12 amino acids. The CDR3 region has the DNA TGTGCCAGCAGTTTCACAGTAACTGAAGCTTTCTTT. It yields the protein CASSFTVTEAFF.